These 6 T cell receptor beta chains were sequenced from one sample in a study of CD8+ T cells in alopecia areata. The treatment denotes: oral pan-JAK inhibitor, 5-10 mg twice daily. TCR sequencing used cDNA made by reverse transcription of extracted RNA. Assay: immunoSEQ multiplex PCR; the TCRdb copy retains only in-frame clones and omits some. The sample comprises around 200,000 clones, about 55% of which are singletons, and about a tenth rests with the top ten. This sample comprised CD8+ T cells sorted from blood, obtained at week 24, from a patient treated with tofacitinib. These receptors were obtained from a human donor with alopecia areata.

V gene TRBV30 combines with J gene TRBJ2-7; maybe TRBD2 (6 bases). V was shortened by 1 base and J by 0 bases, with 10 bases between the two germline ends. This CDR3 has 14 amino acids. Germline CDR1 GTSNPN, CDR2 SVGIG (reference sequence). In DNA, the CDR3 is TGTGCCTGGAGTGGGGACGGGAGCTCCTACGAGCAGTACTTC. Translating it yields CAWSGDGSSYEQYF. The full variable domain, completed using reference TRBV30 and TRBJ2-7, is SQTIHQWPATLVQPVGSPLSLECTVEGTSNPNLYWYRQAAGRGLQLLFYSVGIGQISSEVPQNLSASRPQDRQFILSSKKLLLSDSGFYLCAWSGDGSSYEQYFGPGTRLTVT.

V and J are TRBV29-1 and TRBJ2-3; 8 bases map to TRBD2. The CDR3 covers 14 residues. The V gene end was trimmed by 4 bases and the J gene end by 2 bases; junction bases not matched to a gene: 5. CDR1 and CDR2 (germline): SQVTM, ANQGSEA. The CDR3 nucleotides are TGCAGCGTTGTTAGGCGGGGGGACACAGATACGCAGTATTTT. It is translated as CSVVRRGDTDTQYF.

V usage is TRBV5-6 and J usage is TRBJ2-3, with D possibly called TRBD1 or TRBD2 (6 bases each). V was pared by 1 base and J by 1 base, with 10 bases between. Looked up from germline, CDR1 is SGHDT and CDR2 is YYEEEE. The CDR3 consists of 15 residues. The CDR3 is CASSLFGGRTDTQYF. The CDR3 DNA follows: TGTGCCAGCAGCTTGTTCGGGGGCCGCACAGATACGCAGTATTTT.

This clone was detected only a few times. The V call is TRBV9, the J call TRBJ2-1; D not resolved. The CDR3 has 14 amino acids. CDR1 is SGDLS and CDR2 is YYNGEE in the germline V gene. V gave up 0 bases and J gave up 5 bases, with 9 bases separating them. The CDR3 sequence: CASSVVGNHNEQFF. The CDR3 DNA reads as TGTGCCAGCAGCGTAGTCGGCAACCACAATGAGCAGTTCTTC. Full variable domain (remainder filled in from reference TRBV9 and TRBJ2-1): DSGVTQTPKHLITATGQRVTLRCSPRSGDLSVYWYQQSLDQGLQFLIQYYNGEERAKGNILERFSAQQFPDLHSELNLSSLELGDSALYFCASSVVGNHNEQFFGPGTRLTVL.

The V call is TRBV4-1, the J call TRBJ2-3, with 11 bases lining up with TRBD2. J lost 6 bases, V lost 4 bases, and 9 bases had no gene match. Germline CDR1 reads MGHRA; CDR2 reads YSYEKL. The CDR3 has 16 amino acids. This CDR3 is CASSRSGGADDDTQYF. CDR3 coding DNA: TGCGCCAGCAGCCGTAGCGGGGGGGCTGATGATGATACGCAGTATTTT.

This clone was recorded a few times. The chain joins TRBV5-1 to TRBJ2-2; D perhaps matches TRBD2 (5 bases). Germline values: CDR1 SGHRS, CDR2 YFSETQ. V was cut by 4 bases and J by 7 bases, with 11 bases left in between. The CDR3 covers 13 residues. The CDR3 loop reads CASSLPRVGELFF. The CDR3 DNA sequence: TGCGCCAGCAGCCTTCCGAGGGTCGGGGAGCTGTTTTTT.